This T cell receptor (beta chain) derives from a study of blood T cell repertoires in COVID-19. Background on the study: The United States, Italy and Spain were the sources of the acute and convalescent COVID-19 samples. The analysed material was cDNA or gDNA that came from T cells, B-cell-depleted T cells, or PBMCs.

As handled by the study authors: Nucleated cell number was recorded as an estimate derived from reference gene primer amplification. TCRdb's copy holds only in-frame clones and misses some; the assay was immunoSEQ multiplex PCR. The V and J calls and clone size come from that table; D and trimming were worked out from the DNA. This table has 100,000 or so clones, approximately 90% appearing once. The clonotype originates from a man between 60 and 75 years old with acute or convalescent COVID-19. The sample comprised peripheral blood.

The CDR3 coding sequence is TGTGCCAGCAGCCATGATCCTACAGCGGTCAATGAGCAGTTCTTC. This sequence encodes CASSHDPTAVNEQFF. This rearrangement joins TRBV3-1 (or the pseudogene TRBV3-2) to TRBJ2-1; D might be TRBD2 (5 bases). The CDR3 runs 15 residues. V was cut by 3 bases and J by 6 bases, with 15 bases left in between. Germline V gene sequence: CDR1 LGHDT, CDR2 YNNKEL (reference sequence).